This TCR beta chain was captured by sequencing in a study of blood T cell repertoires in COVID-19. Study summary: T cells, B-cell-depleted T cells, or PBMCs supplied cDNA or gDNA.

This clone was detected a few times. Assay: immunoSEQ multiplex PCR; the TCRdb copy retains only in-frame clones and omits some. This table has 60,000 to 80,000 clones, about 91% appearing once. Trimming left V 5 bases short and J 1 base short, with 10 bases between. The CDR3 sequence is 14 residues long. Germline loops: CDR1 LNHDA, CDR2 SQIVND (reference sequence). The chain has TRBV19 and TRBJ2-3; D remains unclear. The sample taken for sequencing was peripheral blood. This clonotype was sampled from a woman between 65 and 79 years old with acute or convalescent COVID-19. The CDR3, as DNA: TGTGCCAGTAGTCGACACTTTGGCACAGATACGCAGTATTTT. Translating gives CASSRHFGTDTQYF.